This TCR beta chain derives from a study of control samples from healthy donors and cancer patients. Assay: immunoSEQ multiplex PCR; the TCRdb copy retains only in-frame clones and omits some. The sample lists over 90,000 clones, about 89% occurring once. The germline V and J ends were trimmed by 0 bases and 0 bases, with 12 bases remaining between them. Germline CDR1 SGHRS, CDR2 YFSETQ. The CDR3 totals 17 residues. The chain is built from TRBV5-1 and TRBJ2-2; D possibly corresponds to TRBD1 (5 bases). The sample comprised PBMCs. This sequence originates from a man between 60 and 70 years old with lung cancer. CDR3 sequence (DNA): TGCGCCAGCAGCTTGGCAGGACACCACTCGAACACCGGGGAGCTGTTTTTT. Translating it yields CASSLAGHHSNTGELFF.